Sequencing of this TCR beta chain was carried out in a study of OX40 agonist ivuxolimab in advanced cancers. Study information: Patient treatment consisted of intravenous ivuxolimab administration every 2 weeks at 0.01 to 10 mg/kg. Participants averaged approximately 65 years of age (range roughly 23 to 80) and were around 80% male. Study-wide results and caveats: At 0.1 to 3.0 mg/kg, CD4+ and CD8+ blood T cells expanded clonally by week 6. In general, CD8+ T cells held more expanded clones than CD4+ did, on average.

Comments on this clone: Its antigen remains unidentified.

Clones were sequenced by immunoSEQ multiplex PCR, and TCRdb holds only the in-frame ones, with some missing. The table lists some 38,000 clones, approximately 90% of them singletons. The germline V gene encodes CDR1 SEHNR and CDR2 FQNEAQ (reference sequence). Trimming removed 5 bases from V and 0 bases from J, with 4 bases in between. There are 12 residues in the CDR3. This specimen was CD4+ or CD8+ T cells sorted from blood, taken in a trial of the OX40 agonist ivuxolimab. The chain is built from TRBV7-9 and TRBJ1-2, with D uncertain. This clonotype was sampled from an adult with an advanced solid tumor such as melanoma, head and neck, liver or kidney cancer. CDR3 bases: TGTGCCAGCAGCCATCCTAACTATGGCTACACCTTC. It codes for CASSHPNYGYTF. Complete variable domain (other parts from reference TRBV7-9 and TRBJ1-2): DTGVSQNPRHKITKRGQNVTFRCDPISEHNRLYWYRQTLGQGPEFLTYFQNEAQLEKSRLLSDRFSAERPKGSFSTLEIQRTEQGDSAMYLCASSHPNYGYTFGSGTRLTVV.